This T cell receptor beta chain stems from a study of cytomegalovirus exposure and HLA in healthy donors. The study, taken as a whole, reports: After further analysis at a later stage, 16,951 TCR beta sequences were associated with HLA alleles at 0.05 false discovery rate. A few chains linked to CMV were shown in vitro to be specific for CMV antigens. Among the most significant clusters, several appeared linked to common viral pathogens in a later analysis.

In its sample, this clone was seen once. The antigen is not known. This CDR3 is 12 amino acids long. The germline V gene has CDR1 GTSNPN and CDR2 SVGIG (reference sequence). Germline trimming cut 2 bases from V and 5 bases from J; bases unmatched to any gene: 2. 13 Jbeta primers and 60 Vbeta primers were used for the PCR. Sequencing was performed with immunoSEQ multiplex PCR; in TCRdb, only in-frame clones are kept and a portion is missing. The sample shows 100,000 or so clones, roughly 79% of them seen only once. The source is a middle-aged woman in good health and CMV-seronegative. The chain uses TRBV30 and TRBJ2-5, with 7 bases lining up with TRBD2. The material sequenced was PBMCs. CDR3: CAWSPGGETQYF. The CDR3 nucleotides are TGTGCCTGGAGTCCCGGGGGGGAGACCCAGTACTTC.